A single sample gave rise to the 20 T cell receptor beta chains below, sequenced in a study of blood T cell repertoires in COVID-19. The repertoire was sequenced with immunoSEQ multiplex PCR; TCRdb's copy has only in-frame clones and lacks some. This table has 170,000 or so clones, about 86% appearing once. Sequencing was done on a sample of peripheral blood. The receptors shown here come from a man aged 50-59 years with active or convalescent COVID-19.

The CDR3 loop reads CATGRGNPYGYTF. CDR3 DNA: TGTGCCACCGGCAGGGGTAATCCCTATGGCTACACCTTC. The chain has TRBV6-5 and TRBJ1-2; perhaps TRBD1 as D (6 bases). The CDR3 covers 13 residues. V was cut by 10 bases and J by 4 bases, with 16 bases left in between. Germline V lookup: CDR1 MNHEY, CDR2 SVGAGI.

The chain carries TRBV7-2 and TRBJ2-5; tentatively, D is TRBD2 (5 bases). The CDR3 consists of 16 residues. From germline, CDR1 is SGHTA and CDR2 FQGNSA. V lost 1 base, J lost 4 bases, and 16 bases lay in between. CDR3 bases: TGTGCCAGCAGCTTAGGGTTAGCGTGGCTGCCAGAGACCCAGTACTTC. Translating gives CASSLGLAWLPETQYF.

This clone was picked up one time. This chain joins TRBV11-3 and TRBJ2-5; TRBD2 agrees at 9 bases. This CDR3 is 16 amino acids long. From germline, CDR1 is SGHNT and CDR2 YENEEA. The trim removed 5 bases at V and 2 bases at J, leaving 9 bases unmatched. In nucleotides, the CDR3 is TGTGCCAGCAGCCGCCCTTCAGCGGGGGGACAAGAGACCCAGTACTTC. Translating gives CASSRPSAGGQETQYF.

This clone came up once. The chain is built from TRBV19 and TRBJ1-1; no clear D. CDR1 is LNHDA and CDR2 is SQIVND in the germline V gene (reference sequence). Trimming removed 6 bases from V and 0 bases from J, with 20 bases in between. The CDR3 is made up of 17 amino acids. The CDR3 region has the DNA TGTGCCAGTAGATTGGTAAGGGTGGCGGGGATGAACACTGAAGCTTTCTTT. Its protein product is CASRLVRVAGMNTEAFF.

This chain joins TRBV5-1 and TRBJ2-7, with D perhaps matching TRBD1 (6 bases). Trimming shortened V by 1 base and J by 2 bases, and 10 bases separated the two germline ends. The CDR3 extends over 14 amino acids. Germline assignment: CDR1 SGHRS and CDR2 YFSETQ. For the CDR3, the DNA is TGCGCCAGCAGCTTGTTAGGACAGACCTACGAGCAGTACTTC. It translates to CASSLLGQTYEQYF.

DNA of the CDR3: TGTGCCAGCAGGCGGGACAGGCAAGAGACCCAGTACTTC. Translating gives CASRRDRQETQYF. This chain links TRBV6-6 with TRBJ2-5; 8 positions match TRBD1. The CDR3 is 13 residues long. Germline V gives CDR1 MNHNY, CDR2 SVGAGI (reference sequence). Trimming removed 6 bases from V and 2 bases from J; junction bases left unmatched: 2.

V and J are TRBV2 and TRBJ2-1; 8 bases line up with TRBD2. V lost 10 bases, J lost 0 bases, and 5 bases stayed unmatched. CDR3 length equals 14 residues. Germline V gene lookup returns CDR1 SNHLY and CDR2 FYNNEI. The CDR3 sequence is CATFSGASYNEQFF. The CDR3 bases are TGTGCCACTTTTAGCGGGGCCTCCTACAATGAGCAGTTCTTC. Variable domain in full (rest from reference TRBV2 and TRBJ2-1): EPEVTQTPSHQVTQMGQEVILRCVPISNHLYFYWYRQILGQKVEFLVSFYNNEISEKSEIFDDQFSVERPDGSNFTLKIRSTKLEDSAMYFCATFSGASYNEQFFGPGTRLTVL.

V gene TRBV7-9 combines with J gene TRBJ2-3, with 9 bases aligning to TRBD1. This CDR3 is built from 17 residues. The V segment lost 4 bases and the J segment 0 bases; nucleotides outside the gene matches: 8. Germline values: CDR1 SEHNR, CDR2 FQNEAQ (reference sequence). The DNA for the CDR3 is TGTGCCAGCAGCTCACGACAAGGGACAGGGAGCACAGATACGCAGTATTTT. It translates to CASSSRQGTGSTDTQYF.

The CDR3 DNA reads TGCGCCAGTAACGCATACCAGATGTCGACGGGCACCGGGGAGCTGTTTTTT. It codes for CASNAYQMSTGTGELFF. The V call is TRBV5-1, the J call TRBJ2-2; D unresolved. Per the germline V gene, CDR1 is SGHRS and CDR2 is YFSETQ. This CDR3 region has 17 residues. V lost 8 bases, J lost 4 bases, and 24 bases lay in between.

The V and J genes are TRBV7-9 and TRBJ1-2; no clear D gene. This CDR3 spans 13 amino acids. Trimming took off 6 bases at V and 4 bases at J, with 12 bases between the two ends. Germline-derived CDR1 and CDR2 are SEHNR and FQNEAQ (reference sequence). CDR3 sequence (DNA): TGTGCCAGCAGTAGGAGGGCGGCCTATGGCTACACCTTC. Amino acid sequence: CASSRRAAYGYTF.

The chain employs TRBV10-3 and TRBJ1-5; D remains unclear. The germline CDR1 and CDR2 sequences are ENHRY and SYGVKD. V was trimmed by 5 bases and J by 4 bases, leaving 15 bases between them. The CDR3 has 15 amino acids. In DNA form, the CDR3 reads TGTGCCATCAGTACGGAGGGCGGGCCGAATCAGCCCCAGCATTTT. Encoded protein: CAISTEGGPNQPQHF.

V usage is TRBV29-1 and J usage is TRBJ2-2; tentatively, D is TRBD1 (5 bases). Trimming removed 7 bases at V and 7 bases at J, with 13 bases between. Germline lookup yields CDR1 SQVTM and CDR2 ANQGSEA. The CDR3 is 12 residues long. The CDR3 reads CSAGHKGGELFF. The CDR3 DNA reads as TGCAGCGCTGGACATAAGGGCGGGGAGCTGTTTTTT.

The CDR3 protein is CAISDPGTNYGYTF. In DNA form, the CDR3 reads TGTGCCATCAGTGACCCGGGTACTAACTATGGCTACACCTTC. The chain uses TRBV10-3 and TRBJ1-2, with D unresolved. The CDR3 loop spans 14 amino acids. V was cut by 3 bases and J by 0 bases, with 8 bases left in between. Germline CDR1 and CDR2: ENHRY and SYGVKD.

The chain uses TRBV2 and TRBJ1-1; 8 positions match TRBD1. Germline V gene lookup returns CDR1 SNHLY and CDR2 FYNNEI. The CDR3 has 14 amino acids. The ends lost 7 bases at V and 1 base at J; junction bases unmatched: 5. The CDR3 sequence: CASTRQGTNTEAFF. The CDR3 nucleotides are TGTGCCAGCACGAGACAGGGGACGAACACTGAAGCTTTCTTT. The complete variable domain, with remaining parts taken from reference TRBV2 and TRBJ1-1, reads EPEVTQTPSHQVTQMGQEVILRCVPISNHLYFYWYRQILGQKVEFLVSFYNNEISEKSEIFDDQFSVERPDGSNFTLKIRSTKLEDSAMYFCASTRQGTNTEAFFGQGTRLTVV.

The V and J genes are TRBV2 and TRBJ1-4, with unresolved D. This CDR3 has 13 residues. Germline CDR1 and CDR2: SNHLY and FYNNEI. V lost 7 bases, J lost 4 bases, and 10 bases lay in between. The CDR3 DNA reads TGTGCCAGCAATAGTAGAAATAATGAAAAACTGTTTTTT. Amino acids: CASNSRNNEKLFF.

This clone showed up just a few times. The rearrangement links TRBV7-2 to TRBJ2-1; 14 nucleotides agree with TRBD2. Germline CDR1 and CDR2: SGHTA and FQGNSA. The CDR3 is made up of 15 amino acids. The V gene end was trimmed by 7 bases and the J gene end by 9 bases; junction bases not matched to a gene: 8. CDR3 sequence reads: CASNTFGTSGSEQFF. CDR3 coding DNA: TGTGCCAGCAATACGTTCGGGACTAGCGGGAGTGAGCAGTTCTTC.

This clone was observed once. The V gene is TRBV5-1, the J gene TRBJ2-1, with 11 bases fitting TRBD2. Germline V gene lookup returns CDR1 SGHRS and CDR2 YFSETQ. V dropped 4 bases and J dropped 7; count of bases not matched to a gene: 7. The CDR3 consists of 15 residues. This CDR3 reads CASSLGLAALNEQFF. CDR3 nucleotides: TGCGCCAGCAGCCTGGGACTAGCGGCGTTGAATGAGCAGTTCTTC. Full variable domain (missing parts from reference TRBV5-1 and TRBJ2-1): KAGVTQTPRYLIKTRGQQVTLSCSPISGHRSVSWYQQTPGQGLQFLFEYFSETQRNKGNFPGRFSGRQFSNSRSEMNVSTLELGDSALYLCASSLGLAALNEQFFGPGTRLTVL.

CDR3 nucleotide sequence: TGTGCCAGCAGCCCCCGGGACAAGGGGGCCAACGTCCTGACTTTC. It yields the protein CASSPRDKGANVLTF. The chain links TRBV3-1 (or the pseudogene TRBV3-2) to TRBJ2-6, with a possible D match to TRBD1 (6 bases). The CDR3 is 15 amino acids. Trimming removed 4 bases at V and 4 bases at J, with 11 bases between. The germline gives CDR1 LGHDT, CDR2 YNNKEL (reference sequence).

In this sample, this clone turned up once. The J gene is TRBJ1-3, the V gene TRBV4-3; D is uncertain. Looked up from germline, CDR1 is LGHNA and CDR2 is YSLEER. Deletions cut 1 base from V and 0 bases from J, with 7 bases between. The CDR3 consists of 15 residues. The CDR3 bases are TGCGCCAGCAGCCAAGGGGCCGCCTCTGGAAACACCATATATTTT. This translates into CASSQGAASGNTIYF.

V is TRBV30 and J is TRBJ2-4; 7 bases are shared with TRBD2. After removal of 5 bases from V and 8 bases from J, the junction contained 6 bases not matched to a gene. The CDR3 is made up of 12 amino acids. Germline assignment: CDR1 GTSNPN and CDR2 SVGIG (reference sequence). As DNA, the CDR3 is TGTGCCTGGTGGACTGGGGGGGACATTCAGTACTTC. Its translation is CAWWTGGDIQYF. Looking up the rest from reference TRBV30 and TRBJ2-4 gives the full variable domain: SQTIHQWPATLVQPVGSPLSLECTVEGTSNPNLYWYRQAAGRGLQLLFYSVGIGQISSEVPQNLSASRPQDRQFILSSKKLLLSDSGFYLCAWWTGGDIQYFGAGTRLSVL.